In its sample, the clone carrying this T cell receptor beta chain was seen many times. Its antigen is as yet unknown. The data originate from a study of T-cell reconstitution after alpha-beta-depleted transplantation in children. Whole-study results and caveats: After transplant, at about two months, alpha-beta T cells were reportedly derived from several hundred expanded graft clones. Several patients had high TCRbeta diversity at day 60; it came from surviving recipient T cells and thymic progenitors.

The trim removed 1 base at V and 6 bases at J, leaving 5 bases unmatched. The CDR3 loop spans 16 amino acids. A library of TCRbeta sequences, prepared with unique molecular identifiers, was generated. MiXCR, run by TCRdb on the PCR reads, gives a single entry per CDR3 protein. The sample has fewer than 750,000 distinct CDR3 sequences, more than 20% seen once. The receptor's source is a boy under two years old who had a stem cell transplant for acute myeloid leukemia, so the T cells may come from the graft donor. The rearrangement links TRBV12-3 or TRBV12-4 to TRBJ2-1; 11 positions agree with TRBD2. Sequencing was performed on PBMCs, mostly from graft donor cells, taken 360 days after TCRalphabeta/CD19-depleted stem cell transplant. CDR3 loop: CASSLVASGGLNEQFF. The CDR3 DNA follows: TGTGCCAGCAGTTTAGTCGCTAGCGGGGGGCTCAATGAGCAGTTCTTC.